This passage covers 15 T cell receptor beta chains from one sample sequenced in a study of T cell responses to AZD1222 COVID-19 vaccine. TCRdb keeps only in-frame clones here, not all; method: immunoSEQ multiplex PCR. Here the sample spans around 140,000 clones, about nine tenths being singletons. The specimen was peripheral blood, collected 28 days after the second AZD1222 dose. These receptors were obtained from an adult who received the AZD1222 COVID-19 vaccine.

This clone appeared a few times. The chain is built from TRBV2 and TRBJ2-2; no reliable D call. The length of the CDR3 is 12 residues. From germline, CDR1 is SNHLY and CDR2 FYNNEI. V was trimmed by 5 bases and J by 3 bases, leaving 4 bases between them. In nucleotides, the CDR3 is TGTGCCAGCAGTTATCACACCGGGGAGCTGTTTTTT. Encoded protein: CASSYHTGELFF.

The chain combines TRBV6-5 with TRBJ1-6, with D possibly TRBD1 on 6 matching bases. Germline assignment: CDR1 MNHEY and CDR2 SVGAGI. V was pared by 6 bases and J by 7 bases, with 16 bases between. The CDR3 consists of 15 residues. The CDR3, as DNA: TGTGCCAGCAGCTACAGGGCTGCTGGGAATTCACCCCTCCACTTT. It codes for CASSYRAAGNSPLHF.

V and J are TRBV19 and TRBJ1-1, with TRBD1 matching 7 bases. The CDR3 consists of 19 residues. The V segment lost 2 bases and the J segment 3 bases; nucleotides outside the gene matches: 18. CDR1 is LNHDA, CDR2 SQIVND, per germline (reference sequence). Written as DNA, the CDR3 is TGTGCCAGTAGTATATCCCCCTTCCAGGGGAGGGGGCTGGACACTGAAGCTTTCTTT. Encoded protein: CASSISPFQGRGLDTEAFF.

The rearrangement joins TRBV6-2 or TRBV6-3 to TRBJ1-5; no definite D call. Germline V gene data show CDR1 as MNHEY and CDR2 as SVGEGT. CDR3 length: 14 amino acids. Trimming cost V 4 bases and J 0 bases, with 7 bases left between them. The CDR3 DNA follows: TGTGCCAGCAGTTCAGGTAATAGCAATCAGCCCCAGCATTTT. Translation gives CASSSGNSNQPQHF.

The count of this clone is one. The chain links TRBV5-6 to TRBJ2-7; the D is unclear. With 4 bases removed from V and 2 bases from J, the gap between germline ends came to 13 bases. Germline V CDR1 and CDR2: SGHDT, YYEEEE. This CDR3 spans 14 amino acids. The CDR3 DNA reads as TGTGCCAGCAGCGACTTACATAACCCCTACGAGCAGTACTTC. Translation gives CASSDLHNPYEQYF.

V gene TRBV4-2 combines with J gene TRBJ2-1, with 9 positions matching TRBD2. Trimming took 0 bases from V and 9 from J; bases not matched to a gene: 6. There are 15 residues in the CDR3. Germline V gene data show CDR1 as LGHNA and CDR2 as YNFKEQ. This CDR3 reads CASSQDSSGKREQFF. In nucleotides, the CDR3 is TGTGCCAGCAGCCAAGATTCTAGCGGGAAGCGTGAGCAGTTCTTC.

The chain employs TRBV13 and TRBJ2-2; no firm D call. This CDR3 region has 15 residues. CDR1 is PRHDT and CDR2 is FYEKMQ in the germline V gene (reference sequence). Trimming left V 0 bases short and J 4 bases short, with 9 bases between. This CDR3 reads CASSLGVVGTGELFF. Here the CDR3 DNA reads TGTGCCAGCAGCTTAGGGGTAGTAGGCACCGGGGAGCTGTTTTTT.

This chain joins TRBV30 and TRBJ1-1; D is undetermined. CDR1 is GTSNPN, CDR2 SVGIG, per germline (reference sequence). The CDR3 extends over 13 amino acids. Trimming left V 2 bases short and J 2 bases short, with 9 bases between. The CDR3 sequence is CAWSRAVNTEAFF. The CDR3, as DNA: TGTGCCTGGAGTCGGGCCGTTAACACTGAAGCTTTCTTT.

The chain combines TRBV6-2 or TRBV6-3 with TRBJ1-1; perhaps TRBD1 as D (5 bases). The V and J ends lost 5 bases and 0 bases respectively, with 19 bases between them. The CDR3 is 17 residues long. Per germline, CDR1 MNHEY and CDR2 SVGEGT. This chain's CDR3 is CASSPDLATVMNTEAFF. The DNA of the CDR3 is TGTGCCAGCAGTCCCGACCTCGCGACAGTCATGAACACTGAAGCTTTCTTT.

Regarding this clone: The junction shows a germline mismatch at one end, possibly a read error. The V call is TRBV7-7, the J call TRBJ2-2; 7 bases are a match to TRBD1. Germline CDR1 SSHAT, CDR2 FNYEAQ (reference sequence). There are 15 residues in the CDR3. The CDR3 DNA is TGTGCTAGCAGCTTAACAGACAGGGCGACCGGGGAGCTGTTTTTT. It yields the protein CASSLTDRATGELFF. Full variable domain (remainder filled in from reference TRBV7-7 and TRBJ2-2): GAGVSQSPRYKVTKRGQDVTLRCDPISSHATLYWYQQALGQGPEFLTYFNYEAQPDKSGLPSDRFSAERPEGSISTLTIQRTEQRDSAMYRCASSLTDRATGELFFGEGSRLTVL.

The CDR3 DNA follows: TGCGCCAGCAGCCAAGCGTTTGGGGCCTCCAACACTGAAGCTTTCTTT. Translated, it gives CASSQAFGASNTEAFF. The chain uses TRBV4-3 and TRBJ1-1, with D maybe TRBD1 (5 bases). CDR3 size: 16 residues. From germline, CDR1 is LGHNA and CDR2 YSLEER. V gave up 1 base and J gave up 2 bases, with 14 bases separating them.

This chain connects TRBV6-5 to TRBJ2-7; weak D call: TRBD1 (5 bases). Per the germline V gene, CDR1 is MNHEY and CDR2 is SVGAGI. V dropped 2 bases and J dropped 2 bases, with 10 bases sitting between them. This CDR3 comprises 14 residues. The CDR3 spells CASSYGAQAYEQYF. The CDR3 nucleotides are TGTGCCAGCAGTTACGGGGCACAAGCCTACGAGCAGTACTTC.

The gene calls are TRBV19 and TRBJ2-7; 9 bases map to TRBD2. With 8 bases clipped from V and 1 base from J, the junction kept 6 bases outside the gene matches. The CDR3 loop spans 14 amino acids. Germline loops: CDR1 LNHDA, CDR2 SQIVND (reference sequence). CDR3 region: CASRPTSGSYEQYF. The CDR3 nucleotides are TGTGCCAGTCGCCCGACTAGCGGATCCTACGAGCAGTACTTC.

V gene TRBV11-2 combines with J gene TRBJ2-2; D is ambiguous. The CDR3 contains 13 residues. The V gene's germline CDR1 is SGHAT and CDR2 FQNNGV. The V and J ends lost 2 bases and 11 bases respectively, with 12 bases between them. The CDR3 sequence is CASSLLPFPELFF. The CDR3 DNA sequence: TGTGCCAGCAGCTTACTCCCCTTTCCAGAGCTGTTTTTT. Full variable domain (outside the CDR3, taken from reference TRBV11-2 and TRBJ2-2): EAGVAQSPRYKIIEKRQSVAFWCNPISGHATLYWYQQILGQGPKLLIQFQNNGVVDDSQLPKDRFSAERLKGVDSTLKIQPAKLEDSAVYLCASSLLPFPELFFGEGSRLTVL.

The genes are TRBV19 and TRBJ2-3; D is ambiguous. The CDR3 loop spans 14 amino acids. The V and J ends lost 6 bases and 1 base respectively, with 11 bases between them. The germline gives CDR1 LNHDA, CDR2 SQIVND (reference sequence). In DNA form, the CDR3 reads TGTGCCAGTAGCGATGATCAGGGCACAGATACGCAGTATTTT. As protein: CASSDDQGTDTQYF.